The 11 T cell receptor beta chains given below trace back to one sample, sequenced in a study of cytomegalovirus exposure and HLA in healthy donors. The repertoire was sequenced with immunoSEQ multiplex PCR; TCRdb's copy has only in-frame clones and lacks some. In the table there are about 150,000 clones, approximately 94% of which are singletons. Sample: PBMCs. The receptor set was obtained from a man between 18 and 29 years old in good health and CMV-seropositive.

For this clone: This same CDR3 is encoded by further DNA sequences in the sample. This rearrangement joins TRBV9 to TRBJ2-7, with TRBD2 matching over 12 bases. The CDR3 is made up of 14 amino acids. J was trimmed by 4 bases and V by 2 bases; bases with no gene match: 1. Germline lookup yields CDR1 SGDLS and CDR2 YYNGEE. The CDR3 nucleotides read TGTGCCAGCAGCGTCGGACTAGCGGGATACGAGCAGTACTTC. Translating gives CASSVGLAGYEQYF.

The rearrangement joins TRBV7-2 to TRBJ2-1; 12 nucleotides line up with TRBD2. V shed 2 bases and J 8 bases; nucleotides not matched to a gene: 4. This CDR3 spans 15 amino acids. CDR1 and CDR2 (germline): SGHTA, FQGNSA. This CDR3 is CASSLLGTSGYEQFF. The CDR3 DNA reads as TGTGCCAGCAGCTTACTGGGGACTAGCGGGTATGAGCAGTTCTTC.

V gene TRBV10-3 combines with J gene TRBJ2-7; D unresolved. The germline gives CDR1 ENHRY, CDR2 SYGVKD. The CDR3 sequence is 12 residues long. The ends were cut back, 5 bases at V and 2 bases at J, with 7 bases in the middle. The CDR3 spells CAISTLAYEQYF. Written as DNA, the CDR3 is TGTGCCATCAGTACGTTAGCCTACGAGCAGTACTTC.

With regard to this clone: The sample has other DNA sequences that encode this CDR3 too. The chain recombines TRBV9 with TRBJ2-3; D is ambiguous. The CDR3 length is 16 residues. Germline assignment: CDR1 SGDLS and CDR2 YYNGEE. Trimming cost V 0 bases and J 0 bases, with 11 bases left between them. The CDR3 nucleotides read TGTGCCAGCAGCGTAGGGTCTAGGCTAAGCACAGATACGCAGTATTTT. The encoded protein is CASSVGSRLSTDTQYF.

This chain uses TRBV5-1 with TRBJ2-1; 14 nucleotides line up with TRBD2. Trimming removed 0 bases from V and 7 bases from J; junction bases left unmatched: 0. In germline, CDR1 is SGHRS, CDR2 YFSETQ. CDR3 length equals 15 residues. The CDR3 spells CASSLGLAGGNEQFF. DNA of the CDR3: TGCGCCAGCAGCTTGGGACTAGCGGGAGGGAATGAGCAGTTCTTC.

The sample holds one count of this clone. This chain joins TRBV6-1 and TRBJ2-1; TRBD2 might be the D (5 bases). Trimming shortened V by 1 base and J by 4 bases, and 5 bases separated the two germline ends. The CDR3 spans 13 residues. Germline V gene data show CDR1 as MNHNS and CDR2 as SASEGT. The chain's CDR3 is CASSEERYNEQFF. In DNA, the CDR3 is TGTGCCAGCAGTGAAGAGCGGTACAATGAGCAGTTCTTC.

J is TRBJ2-1 and V is TRBV7-2, with TRBD1 matching 12 bases. The junction had 8 bases not matched to a gene; V was cut back by 5 bases and J by 3 bases. Germline V gene data show CDR1 as SGHTA and CDR2 as FQGNSA. The CDR3 is made up of 17 amino acids. The CDR3 nucleotides are TGTGCCAGCAGCCTCACCGGGACAGGGGGCTTCTACAATGAGCAGTTCTTC. This gives the protein CASSLTGTGGFYNEQFF.

CDR3 sequence reads: CASSRQTAYEQYF. CDR3 nucleotide sequence: TGCGCCAGCAGCCGACAGACAGCCTACGAGCAGTACTTC. This rearrangement joins TRBV5-1 to TRBJ2-7; D may be TRBD1 (5 bases). V was shortened by 4 bases and J by 2 bases, with 10 bases between the two germline ends. The germline V gene has CDR1 SGHRS and CDR2 YFSETQ. The CDR3 has 13 amino acids. Combining the CDR3 with reference TRBV5-1 and TRBJ2-7 gives the whole variable domain KAGVTQTPRYLIKTRGQQVTLSCSPISGHRSVSWYQQTPGQGLQFLFEYFSETQRNKGNFPGRFSGRQFSNSRSEMNVSTLELGDSALYLCASSRQTAYEQYFGPGTRLTVT.

The chain combines TRBV6-1 with TRBJ2-5; maybe TRBD2 (6 bases). The CDR3 contains 14 residues. Germline V lookup: CDR1 MNHNS, CDR2 SASEGT. V lost 5 bases and J lost 10, with 20 bases in between. Here the CDR3 reads CASSQGGYSGVQYF. As DNA, the CDR3 is TGTGCCAGCAGTCAAGGAGGGTACTCTGGGGTCCAGTACTTC.

This CDR3 is CASRDFTGELFF. CDR3 DNA: TGTGCCAGTAGGGACTTCACCGGGGAGCTGTTTTTT. The chain couples TRBV19 to TRBJ2-2; a weak D match, TRBD2 (5 bases). This CDR3 has 12 amino acids. Per the germline V gene, CDR1 is LNHDA and CDR2 is SQIVND (reference sequence). Trimming left V 6 bases short and J 4 bases short, with 6 bases between. The whole variable domain, filled in from reference TRBV19 and TRBJ2-2, reads DGGITQSPKYLFRKEGQNVTLSCEQNLNHDAMYWYRQDPGQGLRLIYYSQIVNDFQKGDIAEGYSVSREKKESFPLTVTSAQKNPTAFYLCASRDFTGELFFGEGSRLTVL.

The V and J genes are TRBV20-1 and TRBJ2-3; perhaps TRBD2 as D (5 bases). This CDR3 has 11 residues. The germline V gene encodes CDR1 DFQATT and CDR2 SNEGSKA (reference sequence). CDR3 sequence reads: CRADAGDTQYF. The DNA of the CDR3 is TGCAGGGCCGATGCGGGAGATACGCAGTATTTT.